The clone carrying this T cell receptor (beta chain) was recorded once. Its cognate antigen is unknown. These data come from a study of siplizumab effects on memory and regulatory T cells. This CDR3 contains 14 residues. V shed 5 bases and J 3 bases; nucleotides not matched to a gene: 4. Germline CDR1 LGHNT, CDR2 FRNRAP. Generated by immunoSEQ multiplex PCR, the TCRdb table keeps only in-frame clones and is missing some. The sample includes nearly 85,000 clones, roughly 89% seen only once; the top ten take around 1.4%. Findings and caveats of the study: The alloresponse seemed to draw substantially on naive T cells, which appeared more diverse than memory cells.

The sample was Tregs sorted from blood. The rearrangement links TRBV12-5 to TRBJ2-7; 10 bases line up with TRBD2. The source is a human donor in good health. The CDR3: CASGLSGGGYEQYF. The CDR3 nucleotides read TGTGCTAGTGGTCTCAGCGGGGGGGGCTACGAGCAGTACTTC.